This T cell receptor beta chain was recovered during a study of shared clonotypes between healthy human individuals. Repertoires were generated with immunoSEQ multiplex PCR, while TCRdb's copy carries only in-frame clones and drops some. The sample yields approximately 1,500,000 clones, around 97% seen once. As regards this clone: The target antigen is unknown.

The study drew all its donors from Caucasian adults living in Nashville, Tennessee. Germline lookup yields CDR1 KGHSH and CDR2 LQKENI. V shed 3 bases and J shed 2 bases, with 8 bases lying between them. The CDR3 spans 13 residues. Whole-study findings and limits: Larger estimated richness was generally seen in naive subsets than in memory subsets. Non-shared clonotypes had lower generation probabilities than clonotypes shared by all four sorted-subset donors.

The chain has TRBV18 and TRBJ2-7; weak D call: TRBD1 (5 bases). This TCR was recovered from a man aged 30-40 years in good health. Specimen: naive CD4+ T cells sorted from blood. Subset specified: CD45RA+ positively selected. The CDR3 loop reads CASSPDTPYEQYF. CDR3 bases: TGTGCCAGCTCACCGGACACCCCCTACGAGCAGTACTTC.